These 26 T cell receptor beta chains were all obtained from the same sample, sequenced in a study of T cells in Graves' hyperthyroidism and ophthalmopathy. There were TCR beta CDR3 regions amplified from RNA transcripts. HTBI primers were used for first-round RT-PCR of the TCR CDR3. One entry per CDR3 protein results from TCRdb running MiXCR on the multiplex PCR reads. The repertoire holds over 250,000 distinct CDR3 sequences, with around 15% as singletons. The sample consisted of blood. The origin of the receptors is a woman aged 40 to 49 with Graves' ophthalmopathy.

CDR3 protein: CASSLGRGLDQPQHF. The CDR3, as DNA: TGTGCCAGCAGTTTAGGCAGGGGGCTTGATCAGCCCCAGCATTTT. The chain carries TRBV27 and TRBJ1-5, with 8 bases aligning to TRBD1. From germline, CDR1 is MNHEY and CDR2 SMNVEV (reference sequence). V gave up 2 bases and J gave up 5 bases; unmatched junction bases: 5. This CDR3 is 15 amino acids long.

V is TRBV18 and J is TRBJ1-5, with D perhaps matching TRBD1 (6 bases). The V and J ends lost 4 bases and 0 bases respectively, with 22 bases between them. The CDR3 has 19 amino acids. Germline V gene lookup returns CDR1 KGHSH and CDR2 LQKENI. The CDR3 DNA sequence: TGTGCCAGCTCACTGTCCCCGGGGGGCGCAGTGAGTAGCAATCAGCCCCAGCATTTT. It specifies CASSLSPGGAVSSNQPQHF.

This clonotype was picked up many times. This chain joins TRBV2 and TRBJ2-2, with a possible D match to TRBD2 (5 bases). The V and J ends lost 3 bases and 0 bases respectively, with 11 bases between them. The V gene's germline CDR1 is SNHLY and CDR2 FYNNEI. This CDR3 region has 16 residues. The CDR3 DNA sequence: TGTGCCAGCAGTGAGCTCTCGGGGACGAACACCGGGGAGCTGTTTTTT. It translates to CASSELSGTNTGELFF.

Ten or more counts support this clonotype. The chain is built from TRBV5-1 and TRBJ1-1; TRBD1 aligns across 7 bases. Germline V gives CDR1 SGHRS, CDR2 YFSETQ. J was trimmed by 5 bases and V by 0 bases; bases with no gene match: 7. The CDR3 loop spans 15 amino acids. This CDR3 is CASSLATGARTEAFF. The DNA for the CDR3 is TGCGCCAGCAGCTTGGCAACAGGGGCGAGGACTGAAGCTTTCTTT. The complete variable domain, with remaining parts taken from reference TRBV5-1 and TRBJ1-1, reads KAGVTQTPRYLIKTRGQQVTLSCSPISGHRSVSWYQQTPGQGLQFLFEYFSETQRNKGNFPGRFSGRQFSNSRSEMNVSTLELGDSALYLCASSLATGARTEAFFGQGTRLTVV.

This clonotype has a handful of counts. The chain joins TRBV4-2 to TRBJ1-2, with D unresolved. This CDR3 has 16 amino acids. V shed 0 bases and J shed 8 bases, with 19 bases lying between them. From germline, CDR1 is LGHNA and CDR2 YNFKEQ. The CDR3 nucleotides read TGTGCCAGCAGCCAAGACACGCAGAAGAACTATTACGGCTACACCTTC. Translation gives CASSQDTQKNYYGYTF.

This clonotype appeared many times. The chain combines TRBV5-6 with TRBJ1-1; D possibly corresponds to TRBD1 (5 bases). Trimming cost V 1 base and J 6 bases, with 10 bases left between them. CDR3 length equals 13 residues. Looked up from germline, CDR1 is SGHDT and CDR2 is YYEEEE. The CDR3 here is CASSLNSGSEAFF. The CDR3 region has the DNA TGTGCCAGCAGCTTGAATTCAGGGTCTGAAGCTTTCTTT.

As for this clonotype: A much larger clone sits a single nucleotide away, making a read error possible. For the CDR3, the DNA is TGTGCCAGCAGCCCAGACAGGGGTGAATCTTTCTTT. Amino acids: CASSPDRGESFF. The V gene is TRBV11-2, the J gene TRBJ1-1; the match to TRBD1 covers 8 bases. The CDR3 sequence is 12 residues long. Germline CDR1 reads SGHAT; CDR2 reads FQNNGV.

This clonotype was seen many times. The CDR3, as DNA: TGTGCCAGCAGATGGGGACTAGCGGGAGTCGTGTTCACCGGGGAGCTGTTTTTT. Amino acids: CASRWGLAGVVFTGELFF. The rearrangement uses TRBV28 and TRBJ2-2; 14 bases map to TRBD2. This CDR3 is built from 18 residues. With 6 bases clipped from V and 4 bases from J, the junction kept 10 bases outside the gene matches. CDR1 is MDHEN and CDR2 is SYDVKM in the germline V gene.

This clonotype was picked up many times. The gene calls are TRBV5-1 and TRBJ2-3; 9 positions match TRBD1. V trimming: 1 base; J trimming: 4 bases; junction bases outside the gene matches: 7. This CDR3 has 16 amino acids. In germline, CDR1 is SGHRS, CDR2 YFSETQ. The CDR3 sequence: CASSLQGQGWSDTQYF. The CDR3 DNA is TGCGCCAGCAGCTTGCAGGGACAGGGCTGGTCAGATACGCAGTATTTT. Variable domain in full (rest from reference TRBV5-1 and TRBJ2-3): KAGVTQTPRYLIKTRGQQVTLSCSPISGHRSVSWYQQTPGQGLQFLFEYFSETQRNKGNFPGRFSGRQFSNSRSEMNVSTLELGDSALYLCASSLQGQGWSDTQYFGPGTRLTVL.

In this sample, this clonotype turned up a few times. V usage is TRBV5-1 and J usage is TRBJ2-1, with 9 bases aligning to TRBD2. CDR1 SGHRS and CDR2 YFSETQ come from the germline V gene. J gave up 7 bases and V 0 bases, and 8 bases lay outside the gene matches. The CDR3 extends over 16 amino acids. CDR3 coding DNA: TGCGCCAGCAGCTTGGTGGCGGGGGGGCCGAGGAATGAGCAGTTCTTC. This sequence encodes CASSLVAGGPRNEQFF.

The chain's CDR3 is CSVVALAGRNEQFF. The CDR3 DNA reads TGCAGCGTTGTCGCACTAGCGGGACGCAATGAGCAGTTCTTC. This chain joins TRBV29-1 and TRBJ2-1; 10 bases fit TRBD2. From germline, CDR1 is SQVTM and CDR2 ANQGSEA. The CDR3 covers 14 residues. The V and J ends lost 4 bases and 6 bases, in that order; junction bases with no gene match: 6.

Many counts were recorded for this clonotype. The rearrangement uses TRBV20-1 and TRBJ2-7; maybe TRBD1 (5 bases). In germline, CDR1 is DFQATT, CDR2 SNEGSKA (reference sequence). This CDR3 contains 12 residues. V lost 1 base and J lost 4, with 8 bases in between. The CDR3: CSARGQFYEQYF. CDR3 coding DNA: TGCAGTGCTAGAGGACAGTTTTACGAGCAGTACTTC.

The sample holds many counts of this clonotype. The chain recombines TRBV19 with TRBJ2-1; 10 nucleotides agree with TRBD1. The CDR3 runs to 17 residues. The junction had 7 bases not matched to a gene; V was cut back by 5 bases and J by 0 bases. CDR1 LNHDA and CDR2 SQIVND come from the germline V gene (reference sequence). For the CDR3, the DNA is TGTGCCAGTAGTGGGGGACAGGGGCGGAGCTCCTACAATGAGCAGTTCTTC. Translated, it gives CASSGGQGRSSYNEQFF.

This clonotype has only a few counts. The junction and the germline gene differ at one end; a read error may be behind it. This chain joins TRBV7-9 and TRBJ2-3; the D is unclear. Germline CDR1 is SEHNR and CDR2 is FQNEAQ (reference sequence). This CDR3 has 14 residues. The CDR3 here is CTSSLVERTDTQYF. DNA for the CDR3: TGTACCAGCAGCTTAGTGGAGCGCACAGATACGCAGTATTTT.

This clonotype was recorded many times. This sequence joins TRBV6-1 and TRBJ2-6; D ambiguous. This CDR3 has 13 residues. The germline V gene has CDR1 MNHNS and CDR2 SASEGT. V was pared by 5 bases and J by 2 bases, with 4 bases between. Here the CDR3 reads CASSTPGANVLTF. The CDR3 DNA reads as TGTGCCAGCAGTACACCTGGGGCCAACGTCCTGACTTTC.

This clonotype appeared many times. This chain connects TRBV12-3 or TRBV12-4 to TRBJ2-3; possibly TRBD2 for D (6 bases). This CDR3 contains 18 residues. Trimming left V 6 bases short and J 0 bases short, with 22 bases between. The CDR3 reads CASSPTDGGWVSTDTQYF. The CDR3 DNA reads TGTGCCAGCAGCCCAACCGACGGGGGTTGGGTTAGCACAGATACGCAGTATTTT.

V is TRBV30 and J is TRBJ2-1; possible D gene TRBD2, 5 bases. Germline V gene sequence: CDR1 GTSNPN, CDR2 SVGIG (reference sequence). This CDR3 region has 16 residues. Trimming took 5 bases from V and 0 from J, leaving 17 bases between them. CDR3 in amino acids: CAWLPRGWSSYNEQFF. CDR3 nucleotide sequence: TGTGCCTGGCTCCCGAGAGGGTGGAGCTCCTACAATGAGCAGTTCTTC.

This clonotype occurred many times. The rearrangement links TRBV5-4 to TRBJ2-5; D gene unclear. From germline, CDR1 is SGHNT and CDR2 YYREEE (reference sequence). The CDR3 consists of 13 residues. With 4 bases removed from V and 1 base from J, the gap between germline ends came to 8 bases. The CDR3 DNA sequence: TGTGCCAGCAGCAGGACGGTCCAAGAGACCCAGTACTTC. It is translated as CASSRTVQETQYF.

V gene TRBV6-5 combines with J gene TRBJ2-3; a possible D gene is TRBD2 (6 bases). CDR1 and CDR2 (germline): MNHEY, SVGAGI. The CDR3 runs 20 residues. Trimming left V 0 bases short and J 4 bases short, with 26 bases between. CDR3 DNA sequence: TGTGCCAGCAGTTACTCTCGGGCGGACCGGACTACCAGGACTCCAGATACGCAGTATTTT. This gives the protein CASSYSRADRTTRTPDTQYF.

This clonotype has at least ten counts. The chain uses TRBV29-1 and TRBJ2-2; 9 bases are shared with TRBD1. CDR1 and CDR2 from the germline V gene are SQVTM and ANQGSEA. Trimming at V came to 7 bases and at J to 4 bases, leaving 4 bases not matched to a gene. This CDR3 is built from 13 residues. CDR3 bases: TGCAGCGCATGGACAGGGGTCACCGGGGAGCTGTTTTTT. It is translated as CSAWTGVTGELFF.

Ten or more counts support this clonotype. The V and J genes are TRBV6-1 and TRBJ2-7; D remains ambiguous. CDR1 and CDR2 (germline): MNHNS, SASEGT. The V end was cut by 5 bases, the J end by 0 bases, with 8 bases between. CDR3 length equals 13 residues. DNA of the CDR3: TGTGCCAGCAGTAAATTCCCCTCCTACGAGCAGTACTTC. It specifies CASSKFPSYEQYF.

The sample holds a few counts of this clonotype. The CDR3 is CSVRGNSYNEQFF. CDR3 DNA sequence: TGCAGCGTCCGGGGGAACTCCTACAATGAGCAGTTCTTC. The V gene is TRBV29-1, the J gene TRBJ2-1; TRBD2 is a possible D gene (6 bases). CDR3 length equals 13 residues. V dropped 6 bases and J dropped 0 bases, with 9 bases sitting between them. CDR1 is SQVTM, CDR2 ANQGSEA, per germline.

The sample holds a few counts of this clonotype. The genes are TRBV5-6 and TRBJ1-2, with TRBD1 identical over 9 bases. The CDR3 extends over 13 amino acids. Unmatched junction bases numbered 8, after V lost 6 bases and J lost 8 bases. In germline, CDR1 is SGHDT, CDR2 YYEEEE. The CDR3 loop is CASTPRTGVGYTF. The DNA for the CDR3 is TGTGCCAGCACCCCTCGGACAGGGGTAGGCTACACCTTC.

The table lists this clonotype with a few counts. V and J are TRBV6-1 and TRBJ2-1; 12 bases agree with TRBD2. The V and J ends lost 10 bases and 3 bases, in that order; junction bases with no gene match: 13. The CDR3 has 17 amino acids. CDR1 MNHNS and CDR2 SASEGT come from the germline V gene. CDR3 sequence reads: CAIIGTSGSPFYNEQFF. The CDR3 bases are TGTGCCATCATAGGGACTAGCGGGTCACCATTCTACAATGAGCAGTTCTTC.

The chain links TRBV4-2 to TRBJ1-1, with D hard to call. Trimming left V 1 base short and J 6 bases short, with 18 bases between. This CDR3 comprises 16 residues. CDR1 is LGHNA, CDR2 YNFKEQ, per germline. The chain's CDR3 is CASSQVRRLHSAEAFF. The CDR3 DNA reads TGTGCCAGCAGCCAAGTTCGTCGCCTCCACAGCGCTGAAGCTTTCTTT.

In its sample, this clonotype was seen many times. The chain links TRBV12-3 or TRBV12-4 to TRBJ1-5; D might be TRBD1 (6 bases). Trimming took 11 bases from V and 5 from J, leaving 16 bases between them. The CDR3 covers 13 residues. The CDR3, as DNA: TGTGCCCGAAGGCAGGGGCCGGATCAGCCCCAGCATTTT. Translation: CARRQGPDQPQHF.